A single sample is the source of the 29 T cell receptor beta chains below, sequenced in a study of blood T cell repertoires in COVID-19. Clones were read by immunoSEQ multiplex PCR, and TCRdb kept only the in-frame ones, dropping some. The repertoire consists of 200,000 or so clones, with 70% to 90% occurring once and the leading ten covering approximately 10%. Sequenced material: peripheral blood. Receptors were obtained from a human donor with active or convalescent COVID-19. The donor label of this sample is uncertain.

The chain couples TRBV4-2 to TRBJ2-7; 7 nucleotides agree with TRBD2. In germline, CDR1 is LGHNA, CDR2 YNFKEQ. CDR3 length: 16 amino acids. V was pared by 4 bases and J by 0 bases, with 9 bases of the junction left unmatched. The CDR3 spells CASSPRGEPSSYEQYF. The CDR3, as DNA: TGTGCCAGCAGCCCCCGGGGGGAGCCGAGCTCCTACGAGCAGTACTTC.

The CDR3 here is CASEDGRAVTGELFF. In DNA form, the CDR3 reads TGTGCCAGCGAAGACGGGAGGGCAGTAACCGGGGAGCTGTTTTTT. The rearrangement uses TRBV2 and TRBJ2-2; 8 bases are shared with TRBD2. The CDR3 contains 15 residues. CDR1 and CDR2 (germline): SNHLY, FYNNEI. J was trimmed by 5 bases and V by 8 bases; bases with no gene match: 10.

The chain recombines TRBV6-5 with TRBJ2-1; 9 nucleotides align to TRBD2. Unmatched junction bases numbered 4, after V lost 1 base and J lost 6 bases. The CDR3 totals 15 residues. Per the germline V gene, CDR1 is MNHEY and CDR2 is SVGAGI. The CDR3 sequence is CASSYYRGGANEQFF. For the CDR3, the DNA is TGTGCCAGCAGTTACTATCGCGGGGGGGCCAATGAGCAGTTCTTC.

V gene TRBV5-6 combines with J gene TRBJ2-7; the D gene is possibly TRBD1 (6 bases). There are 12 residues in the CDR3. Germline V gene sequence: CDR1 SGHDT, CDR2 YYEEEE. Trimming removed 4 bases from V and 3 bases from J, with 8 bases in between. The CDR3 coding sequence is TGTGCCAGCAGCGGACAGCTCTACGAGCAGTACTTC. Its translation is CASSGQLYEQYF.

The chain recombines TRBV6-6 with TRBJ1-5; D ambiguous. The germline V and J ends were trimmed by 2 bases and 4 bases, with 12 bases remaining between them. The CDR3 runs 15 residues. Germline CDR1 MNHNY, CDR2 SVGAGI (reference sequence). DNA for the CDR3: TGTGCCAGCAGTTACCGTGCAGGCTATAATCAGCCCCAGCATTTT. Its translation is CASSYRAGYNQPQHF.

This clone was picked up one time. The chain uses TRBV29-1 and TRBJ1-2; 9 bases agree with TRBD1. V shed 6 bases and J 7 bases; nucleotides not matched to a gene: 6. This CDR3 has 12 amino acids. Germline V gives CDR1 SQVTM, CDR2 ANQGSEA. The CDR3 here is CSVRTGDTGYTF. The CDR3 DNA follows: TGCAGCGTCCGGACAGGGGACACTGGCTACACCTTC.

This rearrangement joins TRBV2 to TRBJ2-2, with 8 bases that match TRBD2. V shed 4 bases and J 6 bases; nucleotides not matched to a gene: 7. The CDR3 spans 15 residues. In germline, CDR1 is SNHLY, CDR2 FYNNEI. This chain's CDR3 is CASSGALAGAGELFF. CDR3 sequence (DNA): TGTGCCAGCAGTGGTGCCCTAGCGGGTGCCGGGGAGCTGTTTTTT.

The rearrangement uses TRBV25-1 and TRBJ1-5, with TRBD1 identical over 10 bases. Germline assignment: CDR1 MGHDK and CDR2 SYGVNS. The J segment lost 1 base and the V segment lost 6 bases, leaving 0 bases of the junction unmatched. The CDR3 extends over 14 amino acids. The CDR3 nucleotides read TGTGCCAGCAGGGGACAGGGGAGCAATCAGCCCCAGCATTTT. Its protein is CASRGQGSNQPQHF. The full variable domain, its missing parts supplied by reference TRBV25-1 and TRBJ1-5, is EADIYQTPRYLVIGTGKKITLECSQTMGHDKMYWYQQDPGMELHLIHYSYGVNSTEKGDLSSESTVSRIRTEHFPLTLESARPSHTSQYLCASRGQGSNQPQHFGDGTRLSIL.

The gene calls are TRBV28 and TRBJ1-5, with D tentatively TRBD1 (5 bases). V was clipped by 7 bases and J by 0 bases, with 16 bases between them. The CDR3 has 16 amino acids. Germline-derived CDR1 and CDR2 are MDHEN and SYDVKM. The CDR3 DNA is TGTGCCAGCAAAAGGGCGACAGCCTATAGCAATCAGCCCCAGCATTTT. This codes for CASKRATAYSNQPQHF.

This sequence joins TRBV6-2 or TRBV6-3 and TRBJ2-4; 11 bases map to TRBD2. Unmatched junction bases numbered 18, after V lost 6 bases and J lost 2 bases. The CDR3 covers 20 residues. Germline V gene sequence: CDR1 MNHEY, CDR2 SVGEGT. CDR3 protein: CASSKGGKLAGAKTKNIQYF. The CDR3 coding sequence is TGTGCCAGCAGCAAAGGTGGGAAACTAGCGGGGGCAAAGACCAAAAACATTCAGTACTTC.

This clone appeared a single time. Other DNA sequences from this sample encode an identical CDR3 as well. The genes are TRBV18 and TRBJ1-6, with TRBD1 matching over 7 bases. The trim removed 4 bases at V and 6 bases at J, leaving 3 bases unmatched. Germline lookup yields CDR1 KGHSH and CDR2 LQKENI. This CDR3 comprises 14 residues. The CDR3 DNA reads TGTGCCAGCTCACTGGGACAGAGTAATTCACCCCTCCACTTT. Its translation is CASSLGQSNSPLHF.

This clone has a single count. The chain uses TRBV6-5 and TRBJ2-1; TRBD2 aligns across 9 bases. This CDR3 region has 15 residues. The V gene end was trimmed by 2 bases and the J gene end by 9 bases; junction bases not matched to a gene: 8. Germline CDR1 and CDR2: MNHEY and SVGAGI. CDR3 nucleotide sequence: TGTGCCAGCAGTTACATGGCGGGAGGGCCCTCTGAGCAGTTCTTC. Its protein product is CASSYMAGGPSEQFF.

This rearrangement joins TRBV12-3 or TRBV12-4 to TRBJ2-3, with 7 bases aligning to TRBD1. J lost 9 bases, V lost 6 bases, and 9 bases had no gene match. The CDR3 length is 13 residues. CDR3 loop: CASSPKPTGTQYF. The CDR3 DNA reads TGTGCCAGCAGCCCCAAACCGACAGGGACGCAGTATTTT.

The gene calls are TRBV3-1 (or the pseudogene TRBV3-2) and TRBJ1-2; the D is unclear. The CDR3 extends over 12 amino acids. Trimming shortened V by 3 bases and J by 2 bases, and 4 bases separated the two germline ends. Germline CDR1 is LGHDT and CDR2 is YNNKEL (reference sequence). CDR3 protein: CASSHENYGYTF. CDR3 bases: TGTGCCAGCAGCCATGAGAACTATGGCTACACCTTC.

This chain links TRBV19 with TRBJ2-7, with 7 bases matching TRBD1. The CDR3 has 15 residues. Per the germline V gene, CDR1 is LNHDA and CDR2 is SQIVND (reference sequence). Losses at the gene ends were 7 bases for V and 0 bases for J; bases not matched to a gene: 9. The CDR3 DNA follows: TGTGCCAGTACCACCGGGACAGCTAACTCCTACGAGCAGTACTTC. Translating it yields CASTTGTANSYEQYF.

V and J are TRBV28 and TRBJ1-2; TRBD1 agrees at 10 bases. The CDR3 extends over 15 amino acids. CDR1 is MDHEN, CDR2 SYDVKM, per germline. The J segment lost 4 bases and the V segment lost 6 bases, leaving 8 bases of the junction unmatched. For the CDR3, the DNA is TGTGCCAGCAGACCTACGACAGGGGGCATCTATGGCTACACCTTC. Amino acid sequence: CASRPTTGGIYGYTF.

V usage is TRBV7-2 and J usage is TRBJ1-3; D perhaps matches TRBD1 (6 bases). The V gene's germline CDR1 is SGHTA and CDR2 FQGNSA. V was clipped by 2 bases and J by 3 bases, with 8 bases between them. This CDR3 comprises 14 residues. CDR3 protein: CASSLSGVGNTIYF. The CDR3, as DNA: TGTGCCAGCAGCTTATCAGGGGTTGGAAACACCATATATTTT.

The chain has TRBV28 and TRBJ2-2; 10 nucleotides agree with TRBD2. After removal of 6 bases from V and 1 base from J, the junction contained 2 bases not matched to a gene. This CDR3 is 15 amino acids long. Germline CDR1 MDHEN, CDR2 SYDVKM. The DNA of the CDR3 is TGTGCCAGCAGCCGGACTAGCGGGAACACCGGGGAGCTGTTTTTT. Amino acids: CASSRTSGNTGELFF.

This clone was counted once. The rearrangement uses TRBV18 and TRBJ1-2, with a weak D call TRBD1 (5 bases). V was shortened by 2 bases and J by 8 bases, with 15 bases between the two germline ends. Germline values: CDR1 KGHSH, CDR2 LQKENI. This CDR3 spans 14 amino acids. The CDR3 sequence is CASSPSSGRDGYTF. For the CDR3, the DNA is TGTGCCAGCTCACCATCTTCGGGGCGGGACGGCTACACCTTC.

This chain uses TRBV12-3 or TRBV12-4 with TRBJ1-2; no clear D gene. This CDR3 is built from 13 residues. V lost 4 bases and J 6 bases, leaving 12 bases between the germline ends. The CDR3 DNA is TGTGCCAGCAGTTGGGCAGGCGAAAATGGCTACACCTTC. This translates into CASSWAGENGYTF.

Comments on this clone: Germline is not matched at one junction end, which may reflect a read error. This chain joins TRBV28 and TRBJ1-4; TRBD1 might be the D (5 bases). Per the germline V gene, CDR1 is MDHEN and CDR2 is SYDVKM. The CDR3 runs to 15 residues. The CDR3 loop is CASSFRGTRYEKLFF. The CDR3, as DNA: TGTGCCAGCAGTTTTAGGGGTACGCGTTATGAGAAACTGTTTTTT.

The chain joins TRBV5-4 to TRBJ1-1; 8 bases agree with TRBD1. Losses at the gene ends were 4 bases for V and 1 base for J; bases not matched to a gene: 3. CDR1 and CDR2 from the germline V gene are SGHNT and YYREEE (reference sequence). The CDR3 has 14 amino acids. For the CDR3, the DNA is TGTGCCAGCAGCCGGGGACAGGCGAACACTGAAGCTTTCTTT. Translating gives CASSRGQANTEAFF.

This clone occurred once. This rearrangement joins TRBV7-2 to TRBJ2-7; D might be TRBD1 (6 bases). The CDR3 extends over 16 amino acids. Trimming cost V 4 bases and J 6 bases, with 22 bases left between them. Germline-derived CDR1 and CDR2 are SGHTA and FQGNSA. The CDR3 is CASSSRGPAGDSEQYF. The DNA for the CDR3 is TGTGCCAGCAGCTCTAGGGGTCCGGCAGGGGATTCCGAGCAGTACTTC.

The gene calls are TRBV11-3 and TRBJ2-5; 11 bases are shared with TRBD2. The CDR3 covers 16 residues. Germline V lookup: CDR1 SGHNT, CDR2 YENEEA. Germline trimming cut 5 bases from V and 3 bases from J; bases unmatched to any gene: 8. CDR3 nucleotide sequence: TGTGCCAGCAGCGCGGGGGGGACTAGCGGAGAAGAGACCCAGTACTTC. This encodes CASSAGGTSGEETQYF.

This chain links TRBV7-6 with TRBJ2-6, with TRBD1 matching 8 bases. The CDR3 loop spans 19 amino acids. Germline lookup yields CDR1 SGHVS and CDR2 FNYEAQ. Trimming took 1 base from V and 1 from J; bases not matched to a gene: 9. CDR3 sequence reads: CASSLVWRDRTSGANVLTF. The CDR3, as DNA: TGTGCCAGCAGCTTAGTCTGGAGGGACAGGACTTCTGGGGCCAACGTCCTGACTTTC.

This chain uses TRBV3-1 (or the pseudogene TRBV3-2) with TRBJ1-1, with a weak D call TRBD1 (5 bases). V lost 4 bases and J 1 base, leaving 10 bases between the germline ends. The CDR3 is 14 amino acids. Germline CDR1 is LGHDT and CDR2 is YNNKEL (reference sequence). CDR3 protein: CASSPGGANTEAFF. The CDR3 DNA sequence: TGTGCCAGCAGCCCAGGTGGGGCGAACACTGAAGCTTTCTTT.

The chain is built from TRBV12-5 and TRBJ2-5; D remains unclear. This CDR3 spans 13 amino acids. Germline CDR1 and CDR2: LGHNT and FRNRAP. Trimming removed 1 base from V and 2 bases from J, with 5 bases in between. The CDR3 DNA reads as TGTGCTAGTGGTTTGGACAGTCAAGAGACCCAGTACTTC. It is translated as CASGLDSQETQYF.

The chain carries TRBV5-1 and TRBJ2-5; D not certain. Trimming pared 5 bases from V and 5 bases from J, leaving 13 bases between. Germline V gene data show CDR1 as SGHRS and CDR2 as YFSETQ. The CDR3 is 13 residues long. CDR3 sequence (DNA): TGCGCCAGCAGTGTGGCGGCCAGTGAGACCCAGTACTTC. Its translation: CASSVAASETQYF.

This clone was seen a single time. The chain is built from TRBV29-1 and TRBJ1-2; D not resolved. Trimming stripped 4 bases from V and 4 bases from J, with 10 bases between. The CDR3 has 12 amino acids. Germline loops: CDR1 SQVTM, CDR2 ANQGSEA. The CDR3: CSVVYTFYGYTF. CDR3 in DNA: TGCAGCGTTGTCTATACGTTCTATGGCTACACCTTC.